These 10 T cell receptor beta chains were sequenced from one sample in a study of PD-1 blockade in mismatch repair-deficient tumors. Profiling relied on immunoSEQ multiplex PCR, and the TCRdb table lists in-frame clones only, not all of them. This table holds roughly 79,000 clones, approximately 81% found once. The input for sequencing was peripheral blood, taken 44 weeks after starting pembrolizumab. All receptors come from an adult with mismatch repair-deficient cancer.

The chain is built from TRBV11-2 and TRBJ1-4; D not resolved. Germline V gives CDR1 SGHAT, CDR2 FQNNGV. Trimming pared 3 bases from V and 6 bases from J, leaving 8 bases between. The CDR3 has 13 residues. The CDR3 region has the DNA TGTGCCAGCAGCTTTAAGCCAGATGAAAAACTGTTTTTT. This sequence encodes CASSFKPDEKLFF. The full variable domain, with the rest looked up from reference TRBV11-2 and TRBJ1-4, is EAGVAQSPRYKIIEKRQSVAFWCNPISGHATLYWYQQILGQGPKLLIQFQNNGVVDDSQLPKDRFSAERLKGVDSTLKIQPAKLEDSAVYLCASSFKPDEKLFFGSGTQLSVL.

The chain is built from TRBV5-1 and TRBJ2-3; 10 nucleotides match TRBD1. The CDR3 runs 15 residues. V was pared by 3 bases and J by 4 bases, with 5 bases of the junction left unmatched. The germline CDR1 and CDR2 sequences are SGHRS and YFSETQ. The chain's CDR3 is CASSSTGGAADTQYF. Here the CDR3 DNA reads TGCGCCAGCAGCTCGACAGGGGGCGCGGCAGATACGCAGTATTTT. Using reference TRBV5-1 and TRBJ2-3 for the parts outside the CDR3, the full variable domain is KAGVTQTPRYLIKTRGQQVTLSCSPISGHRSVSWYQQTPGQGLQFLFEYFSETQRNKGNFPGRFSGRQFSNSRSEMNVSTLELGDSALYLCASSSTGGAADTQYFGPGTRLTVL.

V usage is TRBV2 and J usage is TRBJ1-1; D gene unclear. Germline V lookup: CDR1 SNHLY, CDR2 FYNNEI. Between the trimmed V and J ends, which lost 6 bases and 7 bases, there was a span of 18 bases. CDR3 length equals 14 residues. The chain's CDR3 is CASRYGDGGFEAFF. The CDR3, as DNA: TGTGCCAGCAGGTACGGTGATGGAGGGTTTGAAGCTTTCTTT.

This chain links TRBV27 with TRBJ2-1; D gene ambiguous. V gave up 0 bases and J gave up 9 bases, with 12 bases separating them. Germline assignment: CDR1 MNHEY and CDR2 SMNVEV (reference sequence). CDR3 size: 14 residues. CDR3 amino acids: CASSLSLLRSEQFF. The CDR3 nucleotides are TGTGCCAGCAGTTTATCATTACTTAGGAGTGAGCAGTTCTTC.

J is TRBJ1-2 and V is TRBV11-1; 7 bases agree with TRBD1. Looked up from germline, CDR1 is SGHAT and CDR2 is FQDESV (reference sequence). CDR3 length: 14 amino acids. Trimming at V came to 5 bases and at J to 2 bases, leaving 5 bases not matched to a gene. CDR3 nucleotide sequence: TGTGCCAGCAGCCCAACAGGGGCGAACTATGGCTACACCTTC. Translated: CASSPTGANYGYTF. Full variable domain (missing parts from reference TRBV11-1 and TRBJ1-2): EAEVAQSPRYKITEKSQAVAFWCDPISGHATLYWYRQILGQGPELLVQFQDESVVDDSQLPKDRFSAERLKGVDSTLKIQPAELGDSAMYLCASSPTGANYGYTFGSGTRLTVV.

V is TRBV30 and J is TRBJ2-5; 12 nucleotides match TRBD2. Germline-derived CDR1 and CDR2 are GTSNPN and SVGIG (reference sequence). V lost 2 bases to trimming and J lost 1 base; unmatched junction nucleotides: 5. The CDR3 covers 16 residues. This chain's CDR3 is CAWSPGLAGSQETQYF. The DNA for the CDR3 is TGTGCCTGGAGTCCCGGACTAGCGGGATCCCAAGAGACCCAGTACTTC.

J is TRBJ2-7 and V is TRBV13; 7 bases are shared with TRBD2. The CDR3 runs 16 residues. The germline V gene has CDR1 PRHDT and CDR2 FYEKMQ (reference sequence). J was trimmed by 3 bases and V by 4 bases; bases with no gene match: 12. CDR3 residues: CASSSDQASGYYEQYF. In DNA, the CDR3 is TGTGCCAGCAGCTCCGACCAGGCTAGCGGTTACTACGAGCAGTACTTC.

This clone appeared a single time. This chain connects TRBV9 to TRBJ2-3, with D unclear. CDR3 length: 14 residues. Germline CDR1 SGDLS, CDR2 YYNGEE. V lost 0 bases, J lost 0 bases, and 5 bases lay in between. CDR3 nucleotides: TGTGCCAGCAGCGTAGCGAGGAGCACAGATACGCAGTATTTT. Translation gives CASSVARSTDTQYF.

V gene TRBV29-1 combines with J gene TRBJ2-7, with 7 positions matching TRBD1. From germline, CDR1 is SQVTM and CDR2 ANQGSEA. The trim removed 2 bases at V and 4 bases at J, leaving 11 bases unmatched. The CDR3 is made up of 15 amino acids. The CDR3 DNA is TGCAGCGTTGAATCCGCCAGGGGGAGTTCTTACGAGCAGTACTTC. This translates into CSVESARGSSYEQYF.

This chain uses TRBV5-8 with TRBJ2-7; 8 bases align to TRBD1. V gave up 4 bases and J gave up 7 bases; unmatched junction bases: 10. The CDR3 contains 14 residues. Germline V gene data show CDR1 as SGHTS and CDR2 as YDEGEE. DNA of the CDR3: TGTGCCAGCAGCCTGATCCCAGGGGGCTATGAGCAGTACTTC. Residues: CASSLIPGGYEQYF.